The 11 T cell receptor beta chains below were found in one sample sequenced in a study of blood T cell repertoires in COVID-19. Measured with immunoSEQ multiplex PCR; TCRdb has only the in-frame clones, and not every one. The sample has roughly 92,000 clones; 85% to 90% are singletons. The specimen was peripheral blood. The receptors stem from an elderly woman with active or convalescent COVID-19.

The gene calls are TRBV3-1 (or the pseudogene TRBV3-2) and TRBJ1-1; D is possibly TRBD1 (5 bases). The CDR3 runs 18 residues. The germline V gene encodes CDR1 LGHDT and CDR2 YNNKEL (reference sequence). V lost 0 bases and J 1 base, leaving 18 bases between the germline ends. The CDR3 here is CASSQEGMRGDRNTEAFF. CDR3 in DNA: TGTGCCAGCAGCCAAGAGGGAATGCGGGGTGACAGGAACACTGAAGCTTTCTTT.

This chain connects TRBV5-6 to TRBJ2-1; D not certain. Germline V gives CDR1 SGHDT, CDR2 YYEEEE. V was cut by 0 bases and J by 1 base, with 11 bases left in between. The CDR3 is 16 amino acids. The CDR3 sequence: CASSLVGAMSYNEQFF. The CDR3 nucleotides are TGTGCCAGCAGCTTGGTCGGAGCGATGTCCTACAATGAGCAGTTCTTC. The whole variable domain, remainder taken from reference TRBV5-6 and TRBJ2-1, is DAGVTQSPTHLIKTRGQQVTLRCSPKSGHDTVSWYQQALGQGPQFIFQYYEEEERQRGNFPDRFSGHQFPNYSSELNVNALLLGDSALYLCASSLVGAMSYNEQFFGPGTRLTVL.

The V and J genes are TRBV10-3 and TRBJ1-5; TRBD1 matches at 8 bases. The CDR3 contains 14 residues. The germline V gene has CDR1 ENHRY and CDR2 SYGVKD. The J segment lost 3 bases and the V segment lost 4 bases, leaving 2 bases of the junction unmatched. The CDR3 region is CAISAGQDNQPQHF. The CDR3 DNA reads TGTGCCATCAGTGCGGGACAGGACAATCAGCCCCAGCATTTT.

V and J are TRBV28 and TRBJ1-3; a possible D gene is TRBD1 (5 bases). The V gene lost 8 bases and the J gene lost 2 bases, with 13 bases spanning the gap. The CDR3 is made up of 14 amino acids. Germline assignment: CDR1 MDHEN and CDR2 SYDVKM. CDR3 DNA: TGTGCCAGCGTCGACAGAACGACTGGAAACACCATATATTTT. Translation: CASVDRTTGNTIYF.

The V gene is TRBV12-3 or TRBV12-4, the J gene TRBJ1-1; 8 bases match TRBD1. V dropped 7 bases and J dropped 8; count of bases not matched to a gene: 6. The CDR3 consists of 12 residues. CDR3 loop: CASTTRDREAFF. CDR3 nucleotide sequence: TGTGCCAGCACCACGCGGGACAGGGAAGCTTTCTTT.

This clone appeared a single time. The chain couples TRBV29-1 to TRBJ1-2; TRBD1 is a possible D gene (6 bases). The CDR3 spans 12 residues. Trimming took off 7 bases at V and 5 bases at J, with 14 bases between the two ends. Germline V gene data show CDR1 as SQVTM and CDR2 as ANQGSEA. CDR3 region: CSGASQGYGYTF. Here the CDR3 DNA reads TGCAGCGGCGCCTCTCAGGGGTATGGCTACACCTTC.

The rearrangement joins TRBV10-3 to TRBJ1-2; TRBD1 is a possible D gene (5 bases). CDR1 and CDR2 from the germline V gene are ENHRY and SYGVKD. Between the trimmed V and J ends, which lost 0 bases and 7 bases, there was a span of 12 bases. The CDR3 totals 14 residues. CDR3 loop: CAISESPGIGGYTF. CDR3 DNA: TGTGCCATCAGTGAGTCCCCAGGGATCGGTGGCTACACCTTC.

Only one count was recorded for this clone. The V and J genes are TRBV19 and TRBJ1-2; D remains ambiguous. The V gene's germline CDR1 is LNHDA and CDR2 SQIVND (reference sequence). This CDR3 contains 11 residues. Deletions cut 5 bases from V and 4 bases from J, with 5 bases between. The DNA of the CDR3 is TGTGCCAGTAGTCAAATCTATGGCTACACCTTC. It yields the protein CASSQIYGYTF.

The J gene is TRBJ2-1, the V gene TRBV7-2; 8 bases line up with TRBD1. The CDR3 extends over 14 amino acids. Germline CDR1 reads SGHTA; CDR2 reads FQGNSA. J was trimmed by 5 bases and V by 4 bases; bases with no gene match: 4. The CDR3 sequence: CASSSRTGNNEQFF. The CDR3 coding sequence is TGTGCCAGCAGCTCAAGGACAGGGAACAATGAGCAGTTCTTC.

In the case of this clone: With a much larger clone just one base away, this may be a read error. The sample carries other DNA sequences with the same CDR3. The chain uses TRBV7-9 and TRBJ2-5; unclear D gene. Germline CDR1 SEHNR, CDR2 FQNEAQ (reference sequence). The ends were cut back, 7 bases at V and 2 bases at J, with 14 bases in the middle. The CDR3 is 14 residues long. The CDR3 coding sequence is TGTGCCAGCACCCAATTTACGAGTCAAGAGACCCAGTACTTC. Translation gives CASTQFTSQETQYF.

The chain combines TRBV28 with TRBJ2-5; tentative D call: TRBD2 (6 bases). Germline CDR1 and CDR2: MDHEN and SYDVKM. The CDR3 sequence is 14 residues long. V dropped 2 bases and J dropped 5 bases, with 12 bases sitting between them. This chain's CDR3 is CASSLQGGRETQYF. The DNA for the CDR3 is TGTGCCAGCAGTTTACAGGGAGGTAGGGAGACCCAGTACTTC. Full variable domain (remainder filled in from reference TRBV28 and TRBJ2-5): DVKVTQSSRYLVKRTGEKVFLECVQDMDHENMFWYRQDPGLGLRLIYFSYDVKMKEKGDIPEGYSVSREKKERFSLILESASTNQTSMYLCASSLQGGRETQYFGPGTRLLVL.